A selection of T cell receptor beta chains follows, all from one sample in a study of shared clonotypes between healthy human individuals. This table comes from immunoSEQ multiplex PCR, and its TCRdb copy is limited to in-frame clones, with some not included. Of over a million clones detected, roughly 98.5% appear once; the ten largest clones hold 0.36%. Sequenced input: naive CD4+ T cells sorted from blood. The source of these receptors is a man aged 25 to 40 in good health. Both conserved end residues are part of each CDR3. The D gene is left open where the match is weak. Clone size is not always given. Where it is, it says once, few, many or a class for expanded clones.

D gene | J gene | V gene | clone size | CDR3 protein | CDR3 DNA
- | TRBJ1-1 | TRBV5-1 | - | CASSLDPWGLDTEAFF | TGCGCCAGCAGCTTGGACCCCTGGGGGCTGGACACTGAAGCTTTCTTT
TRBD2 | TRBJ2-2 | TRBV11-2 | once | CASTIPGLAFTGELFF | TGTGCCAGCACAATACCGGGACTAGCTTTCACCGGGGAGCTGTTTTTT
- | TRBJ2-6 | TRBV5-5 | - | CASSSQGLPFGANVLTF | TGTGCCAGCAGCTCCCAGGGGCTCCCCTTCGGGGCCAACGTCCTGACTTTC
TRBD2 | TRBJ2-3 | TRBV6-5 | - | CASSYPTSGGTDTQYF | TGTGCCAGCAGTTACCCTACTAGCGGGGGGACAGATACGCAGTATTTT
- | TRBJ1-5 | TRBV9 | once | CASSETGNEPQHF | TGTGCCAGCAGCGAAACAGGGAATGAGCCCCAGCATTTT
- | TRBJ2-5 | TRBV18 | - | CASSPNSEETQYF | TGTGCCAGCTCACCGAACAGCGAAGAGACCCAGTACTTC
- | TRBJ2-5 | TRBV30 | - | CAWSHASLAGETQYF | TGTGCCTGGTCCCACGCCAGCCTCGCGGGGGAGACCCAGTACTTC
TRBD1 | TRBJ1-2 | TRBV28 | - | CASSVLGVRQGPNYGYTF | TGTGCCAGCAGTGTTTTGGGGGTAAGACAGGGACCTAACTATGGCTACACCTTC
TRBD2 | TRBJ2-2 | TRBV12-5 | - | CASGLMIAGSGTGELFF | TGTGCTAGTGGTTTGATGATAGCGGGATCGGGTACCGGGGAGCTGTTTTTT
TRBD2 | TRBJ2-7 | TRBV7-2 | - | CASSLIWEGHYEQYF | TGTGCCAGCAGCTTAATATGGGAGGGCCACTACGAGCAGTACTTC
- | TRBJ1-1 | TRBV15 | - | CATSRGGFTEAFF | TGTGCCACCAGCAGAGGTGGGTTCACTGAAGCTTTCTTT
TRBD2 | TRBJ2-5 | TRBV5-4 | - | CASSSGTSGRAQETQYF | TGTGCCAGCAGCTCCGGGACTAGCGGGAGGGCGCAGGAGACCCAGTACTTC
TRBD2 | TRBJ2-7 | TRBV5-4 | - | CASSIGTSGRTEQYF | TGTGCCAGCAGCATCGGGACTAGCGGGAGGACGGAGCAGTACTTC
- | TRBJ2-2 | TRBV15 | - | CATSRDLDRRLGELFF | TGTGCCACCAGCAGAGATCTAGACAGACGACTCGGGGAGCTGTTTTTT
- | TRBJ1-2 | TRBV7-9 | - | CASSLEQGSNYGYTF | TGTGCCAGCAGCTTAGAGCAGGGATCCAACTATGGCTACACCTTC
- | TRBJ1-1 | TRBV7-3 | - | CASSRVAQGLFGNTEAFF | TGTGCCAGCAGCCGAGTGGCGCAGGGGCTTTTTGGGAACACTGAAGCTTTCTTT
TRBD1 | TRBJ1-2 | TRBV7-9 | - | CASSSRRTGDSNYGYTF | TGTGCCAGCAGCTCAAGGCGAACAGGGGATTCTAACTATGGCTACACCTTC
TRBD2 | TRBJ2-7 | TRBV27 | - | CASSLRAGGVYEQYF | TGTGCCAGCAGTTTACGAGCGGGAGGGGTCTACGAGCAGTACTTC
- | TRBJ2-7 | TRBV13 | once | CASSLRGRSEQYF | TGTGCCAGCAGCTTAAGAGGCAGGAGCGAGCAGTACTTC
TRBD2 | TRBJ2-1 | TRBV9 | once | CASSVRTSGRVGGLYNEQFF | TGTGCCAGCAGCGTACGGACTAGCGGGAGGGTCGGGGGACTATACAATGAGCAGTTCTTC
TRBD1 | TRBJ1-2 | TRBV4-3 | - | CASSQDVVQGDNYGYTF | TGCGCCAGCAGCCAAGATGTCGTCCAGGGGGATAACTATGGCTACACCTTC
TRBD1 | TRBJ2-7 | TRBV27 | - | CASSLRQGTKSYEQYF | TGTGCCAGCAGTTTAAGACAGGGGACCAAGTCCTACGAGCAGTACTTC
- | TRBJ2-3 | TRBV30 | - | CAWRLSGTDTQYF | TGTGCCTGGAGACTGTCGGGCACAGATACGCAGTATTTT
TRBD1 | TRBJ2-6 | TRBV6-4 | - | CASRTGQGSSGANVLTF | TGTGCCAGCAGAACGGGACAGGGATCCTCCGGGGCCAACGTCCTGACTTTC
- | TRBJ2-7 | TRBV5-1 | - | CASSTWTGGYEQYF | TGCGCCAGCAGCACATGGACTGGAGGGTACGAGCAGTACTTC
- | TRBJ1-1 | TRBV6-6 | - | CASSYFRQREAFF | TGTGCCAGCAGTTACTTCAGGCAGAGGGAAGCTTTCTTT
- | TRBJ1-2 | TRBV6-5 | - | CASSYGPITNYGYTF | TGTGCCAGCAGTTACGGACCGATTACTAACTATGGCTACACCTTC
TRBD1 | TRBJ2-4 | TRBV6-5 | once | CASRRQGIAKNIQYF | TGTGCCAGCAGACGACAGGGGATAGCCAAAAACATTCAGTACTTC
- | TRBJ2-2 | TRBV9 | - | CASSVDMGELFF | TGTGCCAGCAGCGTAGACATGGGGGAGCTGTTTTTT
- | TRBJ1-1 | TRBV5-4 | - | CASSLPRGSTEAFF | TGTGCCAGCAGCTTGCCCCGGGGCTCCACTGAAGCTTTCTTT
- | TRBJ2-1 | TRBV21-1 | - | CASSKTLRTSGRGNEQFF | TGTGCCAGCAGCAAAACCCTTAGGACTAGCGGGAGGGGTAATGAGCAGTTCTTC
- | TRBJ1-5 | TRBV6-5 | - | CASRPGLYSNQPQHF | TGTGCCAGCAGGCCGGGGCTGTATAGCAATCAGCCCCAGCATTTT